The clone carrying this TCR beta chain occurred a few times. Its antigen is not identified. The sample originates from a study of CD8 T cells in ankylosing spondylitis. 5'-RACE, quantitative and with molecular barcodes, yielded the TCR beta libraries. TCRdb passed the 5' RACE reads through MiXCR, listing each CDR3 protein once. The sample has hundreds of thousands of distinct CDR3 sequences; over 9.5% are singletons. Regarding the study as a whole: Ankylosing spondylitis blood appeared to be characterized by a TCR beta motif of eight or nine highly homologous variants.

CDR1 and CDR2 (germline): LGHNA, YSLEER. CDR3 length: 14 amino acids. V lost 0 bases to trimming and J lost 2 bases, with 7 bases between them. The TCR originated in a male donor with ankylosing spondylitis. The sample was blood, either unsorted or a sorted T cell fraction (not recorded which). V is TRBV4-3 and J is TRBJ1-2; no definite D call. The CDR3 DNA reads as TGCGCCAGCAGCCAAGAGGTCGGGAACTATGGCTACACCTTC. Protein: CASSQEVGNYGYTF.